This paragraph reports one T cell receptor (beta chain). The antigen remains unidentified. Only in-frame clones appear in the TCRdb table, and some are missing; sequencing was by immunoSEQ multiplex PCR. Among about 10,000 clones, about 88% were seen once, and the ten largest hold about 35%. The data belong to a study of STAT3 mutations in large granular lymphocyte leukemia. Study outcomes and limitations: Treatment regimens differed across patients between samplings. Every T-LGLL patient had at least one immunodominant TCRbeta clonotype.

CDR3 length: 13 residues. V lost 7 bases and J lost 3, with 14 bases in between. Looked up from germline, CDR1 is SGHNT and CDR2 is YYREEE (reference sequence). This rearrangement joins TRBV5-4 to TRBJ2-7, with a possible D match to TRBD2 (6 bases). Source material: peripheral blood mononuclear cells. The receptor comes from a man aged 55 to 70 with T-cell large granular lymphocyte leukemia. Some clones in this sample may be carry-over from other donors' samples. DNA for the CDR3: TGTGCCAGCGCTCGGGAGTTCGGCTACGAGCAGTACTTC. Translating gives CASAREFGYEQYF.